Listed below are T cell receptor beta chains from one sample, sequenced in a study of blood T cell repertoires in COVID-19. Clones were sequenced by immunoSEQ multiplex PCR, and TCRdb holds only the in-frame ones, with some missing. In the table there are about 33,000 clones, more than 80% of which are singletons. Sequencing was done on a sample of peripheral blood. These receptors were obtained from a human donor in a cohort sampled during active COVID-19. The CDR3 runs from the conserved cysteine through the conserved F or W. A D gene is named only where the DNA matches it firmly. The listing skips clone size in some rows; elsewhere it reads once, few, many or a size class.

len: 13; abundance: -; v_gene: TRBV5-4; j_gene: TRBJ2-3; d_gene: -; CDR3aa: CASSLPFGDTQYF; CDR3nt: TGTGCCAGCAGCCTCCCTTTCGGGGATACGCAGTATTTT
len: 16; abundance: -; v_gene: TRBV2; j_gene: TRBJ2-1; d_gene: TRBD2; CDR3aa: CASSEGLAGGYNEQFF; CDR3nt: TGTGCCAGCAGTGAAGGACTAGCGGGGGGCTATAATGAGCAGTTCTTC
len: 15; abundance: -; v_gene: TRBV10-3; j_gene: TRBJ2-7; d_gene: TRBD1; CDR3aa: CAISWGQRGSYEQYF; CDR3nt: TGTGCCATCAGCTGGGGACAGAGGGGCTCCTACGAGCAGTACTTC
len: 16; abundance: -; v_gene: TRBV30; j_gene: TRBJ1-1; d_gene: TRBD1; CDR3aa: CAWSVLRDRGNTEAFF; CDR3nt: TGTGCCTGGAGTGTACTCCGGGACAGGGGGAACACTGAAGCTTTCTTT
len: 15; abundance: -; v_gene: TRBV6-4; j_gene: TRBJ1-1; d_gene: -; CDR3aa: CASSDSGHLTLEAFF; CDR3nt: TGTGCCAGCAGTGACTCGGGACACCTAACCCTTGAAGCTTTCTTT
len: 15; abundance: -; v_gene: TRBV18; j_gene: TRBJ1-2; d_gene: -; CDR3aa: CASSPDTAISYGYTF; CDR3nt: TGTGCCAGCTCACCAGATACAGCCATTTCCTATGGCTACACCTTC
len: 15; abundance: once; v_gene: TRBV20-1; j_gene: TRBJ2-1; d_gene: -; CDR3aa: CSASLEADRYNEQFF; CDR3nt: TGCAGTGCTAGTCTGGAGGCAGACCGGTACAATGAGCAGTTCTTC
len: 14; abundance: -; v_gene: TRBV19; j_gene: TRBJ1-4; d_gene: -; CDR3aa: CASSTGTTNEKLFF; CDR3nt: TGTGCCAGTAGTACCGGGACAACTAATGAAAAACTGTTTTTT
len: 16; abundance: -; v_gene: TRBV9; j_gene: TRBJ2-7; d_gene: TRBD1; CDR3aa: CASSVDKGTGRYEQYF; CDR3nt: TGTGCCAGCAGCGTAGATAAAGGGACAGGGCGGTACGAGCAGTACTTC
len: 13; abundance: once; v_gene: TRBV18; j_gene: TRBJ2-5; d_gene: -; CDR3aa: CASSPQGRETQYF; CDR3nt: TGTGCCAGCTCACCACAGGGGCGCGAGACCCAGTACTTC
len: 14; abundance: -; v_gene: TRBV4-1; j_gene: TRBJ1-5; d_gene: -; CDR3aa: CASSRDTLYQPQHF; CDR3nt: TGCGCCAGCAGCCGTGACACTCTCTATCAGCCCCAGCATTTT
len: 16; abundance: -; v_gene: TRBV5-1; j_gene: TRBJ2-1; d_gene: TRBD2; CDR3aa: CASSSLSSGKRAEQFF; CDR3nt: TGCGCCAGCAGCTCCCTCTCGAGCGGGAAACGAGCTGAGCAGTTCTTC
len: 12; abundance: -; v_gene: TRBV6-1; j_gene: TRBJ1-1; d_gene: -; CDR3aa: CASSESDTEAFF; CDR3nt: TGTGCCAGCAGTGAATCGGACACTGAAGCTTTCTTT
len: 13; abundance: -; v_gene: TRBV5-4; j_gene: TRBJ2-7; d_gene: -; CDR3aa: CASSMGLHYEQYF; CDR3nt: TGTGCCAGCAGCATGGGACTGCACTACGAGCAGTACTTC
len: 14; abundance: -; v_gene: TRBV7-3; j_gene: TRBJ2-3; d_gene: -; CDR3aa: CASSLGGFTDTQYF; CDR3nt: TGTGCCAGCAGCTTAGGAGGTTTCACAGATACGCAGTATTTT
len: 15; abundance: medium-sized; v_gene: TRBV11-2; j_gene: TRBJ2-5; d_gene: TRBD2; CDR3aa: CASSPLGGSGETQYF; CDR3nt: TGTGCCAGCAGCCCCCTGGGCGGGAGTGGGGAGACCCAGTACTTC
len: 17; abundance: -; v_gene: TRBV7-8; j_gene: TRBJ1-1; d_gene: -; CDR3aa: CASSLVGGGRVNTEAFF; CDR3nt: TGTGCCAGCAGCTTAGTTGGTGGCGGCAGGGTGAACACTGAAGCTTTCTTT
len: 14; abundance: -; v_gene: TRBV19; j_gene: TRBJ1-5; d_gene: -; CDR3aa: CASSRWGDNQPQHF; CDR3nt: TGTGCCAGTAGTAGATGGGGGGACAATCAGCCCCAGCATTTT